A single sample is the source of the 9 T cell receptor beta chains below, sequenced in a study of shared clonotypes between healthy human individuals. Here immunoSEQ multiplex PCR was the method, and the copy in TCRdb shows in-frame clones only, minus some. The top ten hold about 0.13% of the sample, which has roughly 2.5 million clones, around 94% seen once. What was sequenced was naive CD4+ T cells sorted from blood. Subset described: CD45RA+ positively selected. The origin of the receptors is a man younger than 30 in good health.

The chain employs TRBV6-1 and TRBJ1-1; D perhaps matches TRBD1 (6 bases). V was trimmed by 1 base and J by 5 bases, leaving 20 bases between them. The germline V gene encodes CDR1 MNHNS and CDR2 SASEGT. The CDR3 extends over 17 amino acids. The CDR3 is CASSEDRGGARWTEAFF. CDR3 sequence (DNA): TGTGCCAGCAGTGAAGATAGGGGGGGGGCCCGGTGGACTGAAGCTTTCTTT.

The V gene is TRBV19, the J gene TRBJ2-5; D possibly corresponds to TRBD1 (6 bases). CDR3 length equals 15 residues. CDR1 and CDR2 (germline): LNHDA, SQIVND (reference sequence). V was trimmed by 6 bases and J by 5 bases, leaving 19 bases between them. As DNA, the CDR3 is TGTGCCAGTAGGTCACAGGGTCTTTCGAGCGAGACCCAGTACTTC. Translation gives CASRSQGLSSETQYF.

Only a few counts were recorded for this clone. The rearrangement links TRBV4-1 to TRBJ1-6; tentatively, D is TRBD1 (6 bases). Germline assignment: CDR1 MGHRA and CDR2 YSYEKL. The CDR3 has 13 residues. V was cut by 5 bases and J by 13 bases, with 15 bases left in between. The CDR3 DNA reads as TGCGCCAGCAGCTATTCGTGGGGGCTCCCCCTCCACTTT. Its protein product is CASSYSWGLPLHF.

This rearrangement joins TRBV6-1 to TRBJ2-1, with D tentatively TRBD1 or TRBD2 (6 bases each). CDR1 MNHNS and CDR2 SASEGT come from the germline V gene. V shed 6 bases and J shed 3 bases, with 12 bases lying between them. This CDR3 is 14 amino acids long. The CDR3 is CASSKGGFYNEQFF. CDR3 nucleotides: TGTGCCAGCAGCAAAGGGGGGTTCTACAATGAGCAGTTCTTC.

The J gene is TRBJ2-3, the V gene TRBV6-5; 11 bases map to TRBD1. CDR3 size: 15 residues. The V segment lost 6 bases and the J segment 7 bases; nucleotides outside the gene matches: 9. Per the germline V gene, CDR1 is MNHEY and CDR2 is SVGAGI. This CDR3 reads CASRGGTGGRNTQYF. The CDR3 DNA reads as TGTGCCAGCAGGGGTGGGACAGGGGGACGGAATACGCAGTATTTT.

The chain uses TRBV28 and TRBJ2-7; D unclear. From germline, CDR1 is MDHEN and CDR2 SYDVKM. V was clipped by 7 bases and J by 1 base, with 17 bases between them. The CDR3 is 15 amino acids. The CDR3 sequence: CASNSASLRSYEQYF. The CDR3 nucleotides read TGTGCCAGCAATTCCGCCTCCCTCCGGTCCTACGAGCAGTACTTC.

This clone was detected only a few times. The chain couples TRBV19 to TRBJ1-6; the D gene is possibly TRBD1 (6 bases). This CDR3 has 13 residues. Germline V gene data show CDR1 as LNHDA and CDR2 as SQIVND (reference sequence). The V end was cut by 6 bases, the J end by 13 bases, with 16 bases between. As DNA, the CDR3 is TGTGCCAGTAGCCCCGGGGGCCCATGGCCCCTCCACTTT. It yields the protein CASSPGGPWPLHF.

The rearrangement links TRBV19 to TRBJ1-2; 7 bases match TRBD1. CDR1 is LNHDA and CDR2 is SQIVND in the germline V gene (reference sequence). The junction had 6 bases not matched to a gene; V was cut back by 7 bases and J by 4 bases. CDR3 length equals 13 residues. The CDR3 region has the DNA TGTGCCAGTAACGACAGGGATCCCTATGGCTACACCTTC. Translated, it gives CASNDRDPYGYTF.

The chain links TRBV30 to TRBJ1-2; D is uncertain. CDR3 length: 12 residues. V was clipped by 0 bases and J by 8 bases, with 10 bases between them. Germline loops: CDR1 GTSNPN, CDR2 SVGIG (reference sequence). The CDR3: CAWSVRSGGYTF. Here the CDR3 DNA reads TGTGCCTGGAGTGTACGGAGCGGGGGCTACACCTTC.